The present T cell receptor (beta chain) was sequenced within a study of cytomegalovirus exposure and HLA in healthy donors. Findings of the study overall: Specificity of three CMV-associated chains for CMV antigens was verified in vitro. Excluded were some V segments that proved indistinguishable, including TRBV6-2 and TRBV6-3.

The PCR was carried out with 60 Vbeta primers and 13 Jbeta primers. Sequencing used immunoSEQ multiplex PCR; TCRdb keeps in-frame clones, though not all of them. In the table there are about 140,000 clones, 65% to 70% of which are singletons. Germline CDR1 MNHEY, CDR2 SVGAGI. This CDR3 is 15 amino acids long. J was trimmed by 3 bases and V by 6 bases; bases with no gene match: 10. In regard to this clone: Its antigen remains unknown.

This clonotype was obtained from a human donor in good health. Sequenced material: PBMCs. The chain couples TRBV6-5 to TRBJ1-1, with 7 bases fitting TRBD1. Here the CDR3 DNA reads TGTGCCAGCAGGGGACTCGACAGGGCTCACACTGAAGCTTTCTTT. Its protein is CASRGLDRAHTEAFF.